These 5 T cell receptor beta chains came from one sample sequenced in a study of blood T cell repertoires in COVID-19. Profiling relied on immunoSEQ multiplex PCR, and the TCRdb table lists in-frame clones only, not all of them. The top ten hold roughly 15% of the sample, which has 150,000 to 200,000 clones, more than 65% seen once. Sequencing input: PBMCs or T cells enriched from blood (not recorded which). These receptors originate from a man in his forties or fifties who had recovered from COVID-19.

The J gene is TRBJ2-7, the V gene TRBV6-1; 10 bases align to TRBD1. The germline V gene has CDR1 MNHNS and CDR2 SASEGT. The length of the CDR3 is 15 residues. Trimming took 2 bases from V and 4 from J; bases not matched to a gene: 5. CDR3 sequence reads: CASSERQGARYEQYF. CDR3 nucleotide sequence: TGTGCCAGCAGTGAAAGACAGGGGGCGAGGTACGAGCAGTACTTC.

The genes are TRBV18 and TRBJ2-6; tentatively, D is TRBD2 (5 bases). In germline, CDR1 is KGHSH, CDR2 LQKENI. The CDR3 runs to 17 residues. Between the trimmed V and J ends, which lost 4 bases and 0 bases, there was a span of 13 bases. The CDR3 DNA reads as TGTGCCAGCTCACGGGAGAGGGCCTCCTCTGGGGCCAACGTCCTGACTTTC. Translating gives CASSRERASSGANVLTF.

CDR3 residues: CASSQRQGAGANVLTF. The DNA for the CDR3 is TGCGCCAGCAGCCAACGACAGGGGGCTGGGGCCAACGTCCTGACTTTC. The chain uses TRBV4-1 and TRBJ2-6, with 9 bases fitting TRBD1. The CDR3 sequence is 16 residues long. The trim removed 2 bases at V and 2 bases at J, leaving 1 base unmatched. Germline lookup yields CDR1 MGHRA and CDR2 YSYEKL.

In this sample, this clone turned up once. V and J are TRBV7-2 and TRBJ1-5, with 12 nucleotides matching TRBD1. The germline CDR1 and CDR2 sequences are SGHTA and FQGNSA. The CDR3 is 15 amino acids. After removal of 3 bases from V and 4 bases from J, the junction contained 1 base not matched to a gene. CDR3 loop: CASSLGQGANQPQHF. In nucleotides, the CDR3 is TGTGCCAGCAGCTTGGGACAGGGGGCTAATCAGCCCCAGCATTTT.

This clone has more than one count but fewer than ten. The J gene is TRBJ1-1, the V gene TRBV18, with D maybe TRBD1 (6 bases). CDR1 and CDR2 from the germline V gene are KGHSH and LQKENI. Trimming removed 3 bases from V and 2 bases from J, with 10 bases in between. This CDR3 has 14 residues. The CDR3: CASSPVQGNTEAFF. The CDR3 DNA reads TGTGCCAGCTCACCGGTACAGGGAAACACTGAAGCTTTCTTT.